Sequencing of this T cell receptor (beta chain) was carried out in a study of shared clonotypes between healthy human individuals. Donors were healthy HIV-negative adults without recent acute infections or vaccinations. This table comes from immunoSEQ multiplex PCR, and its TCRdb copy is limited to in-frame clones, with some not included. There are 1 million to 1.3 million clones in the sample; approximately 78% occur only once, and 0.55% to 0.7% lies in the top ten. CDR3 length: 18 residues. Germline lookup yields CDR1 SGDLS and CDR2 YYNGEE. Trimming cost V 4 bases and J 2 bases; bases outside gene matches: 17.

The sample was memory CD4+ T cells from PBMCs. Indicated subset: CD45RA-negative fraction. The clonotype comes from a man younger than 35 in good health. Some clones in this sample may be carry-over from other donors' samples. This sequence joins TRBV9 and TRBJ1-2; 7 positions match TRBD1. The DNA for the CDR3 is TGTGCCAGCAGCTCCCACTGGGGTGGGACAGTCCTCAACTATGGCTACACCTTC. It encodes CASSSHWGGTVLNYGYTF.